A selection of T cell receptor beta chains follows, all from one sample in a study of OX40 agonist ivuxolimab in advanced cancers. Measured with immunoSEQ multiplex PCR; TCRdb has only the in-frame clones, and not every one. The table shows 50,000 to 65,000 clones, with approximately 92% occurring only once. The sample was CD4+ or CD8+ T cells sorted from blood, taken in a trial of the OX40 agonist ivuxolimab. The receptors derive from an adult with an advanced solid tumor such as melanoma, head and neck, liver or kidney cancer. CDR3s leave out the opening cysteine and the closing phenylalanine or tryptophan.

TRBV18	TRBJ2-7	ASSTGTGLPSYEQY
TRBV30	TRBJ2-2	AWKDIRGDTGELF
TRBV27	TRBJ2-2	ASSSGSSGAGELF
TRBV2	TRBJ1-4	ASSAADGGLGEKLF
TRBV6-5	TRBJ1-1	ASSPGAGAF
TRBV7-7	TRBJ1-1	ASSLYRGLNTEAF
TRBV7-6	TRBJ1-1	ASSSRGWTEAF
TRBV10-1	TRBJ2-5	AVKWEETQY
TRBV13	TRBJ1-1	ASSFWMNTEAF
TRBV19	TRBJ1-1	ASSMAGGGLTEAF
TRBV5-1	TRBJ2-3	ASSSPDRSDTQY
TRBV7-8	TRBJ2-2	ASSPILAGGPNTGELF
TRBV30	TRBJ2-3	AWSVDGGDTQY
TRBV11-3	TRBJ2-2	ASSLNPGELF
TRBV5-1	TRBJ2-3	ASSPTLAGANTQY
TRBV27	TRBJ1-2	ASSLQGDYGYT
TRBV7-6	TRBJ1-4	ASSSATNEKLF
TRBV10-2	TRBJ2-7	ASKGSPYEQY
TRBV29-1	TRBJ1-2	SVHTLDRGPDGYT
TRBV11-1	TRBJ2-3	ASSFGQGADTQY
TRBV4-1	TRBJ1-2	ASKGANYGYT
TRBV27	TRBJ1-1	ASSYRTGLNTEAF
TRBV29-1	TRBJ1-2	SVEAGTGENYGYT
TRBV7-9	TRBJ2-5	ASSPRTGAGETQY
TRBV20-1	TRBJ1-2	SVRDYGYT
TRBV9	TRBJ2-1	ASSVAGGGYNEQF
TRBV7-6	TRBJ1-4	ASSPGPGIANEKLF
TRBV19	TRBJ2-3	ASSNLGQGVADTQY
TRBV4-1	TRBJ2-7	ASSQVERGSYEQY
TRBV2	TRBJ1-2	ASSQSENYGYT
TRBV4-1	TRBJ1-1	ASSQDTGGAPDTEAF
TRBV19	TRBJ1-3	ASSMAPGHPTSGNTIY
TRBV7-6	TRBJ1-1	ASSLGGSNTEAF
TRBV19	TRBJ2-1	ASSMYGRGAYNEQF
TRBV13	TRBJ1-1	ASSSFQGKSNTEAF
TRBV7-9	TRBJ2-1	ASSPPVAGDGGSYNEQF
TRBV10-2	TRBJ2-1	ASSALSSYNEQF
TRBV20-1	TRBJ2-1	SARDYNEQF
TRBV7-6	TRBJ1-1	ASSLVEGASNTEAF
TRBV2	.	ASSEGRGSFYEQY
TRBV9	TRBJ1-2	ASSPQSTPNYGYT
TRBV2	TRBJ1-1	ASRGGDSVEAF
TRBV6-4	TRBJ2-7	ASSPYGGYEQY
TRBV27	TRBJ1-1	ASSRLGTEAF
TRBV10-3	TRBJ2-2	AISARQGIGELF
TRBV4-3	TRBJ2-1	ASSVRNAAYNEQF
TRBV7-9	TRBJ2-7	ASSLLAGGKIYEQY
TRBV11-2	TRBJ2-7	ASSLPLGTHYEQY
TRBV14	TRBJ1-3	ASSQDWGASGNTIY
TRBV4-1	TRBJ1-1	ASSQDPTGNTEAF
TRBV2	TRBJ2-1	ASRQDNEQF
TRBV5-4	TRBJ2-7	ASSSDYEQY
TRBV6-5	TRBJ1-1	ASSYSWEGAF
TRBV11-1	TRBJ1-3	ASSGLTVTGNTIY
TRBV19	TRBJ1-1	ASSIRGDLNTEAF
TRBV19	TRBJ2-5	ASSELAGGQETQY
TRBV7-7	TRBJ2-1	ASSMDRGHEQF